This T cell receptor (beta chain) was documented in a study of cytomegalovirus exposure and HLA in healthy donors. Study outcomes and limitations: The study reported that TCR beta sequences accurately predicted HLA-A and HLA-B alleles in most subjects. Sequencing likely produced, as an artifact, a cluster of highly shared sequence variants. Most TCR sequences were seen very rarely across donors, but some public TCRs occurred in many. In a later analysis, TCR beta V- and J-gene trimming showed a link to a missense DCLRE1C variant.

PCR used 60 Vbeta primers and 13 Jbeta primers. TCRdb's copy holds only in-frame clones and misses some; the assay was immunoSEQ multiplex PCR. This sample yields some 130,000 clones, of which 65% to 80% are seen a single time; around 3.1% belongs to the top ten. With respect to this clone: The antigen is undetermined.

Germline values: CDR1 SGHRS, CDR2 YFSETQ. V gave up 0 bases and J gave up 2 bases, with 9 bases separating them. CDR3 length: 15 amino acids. This clonotype originated in a man aged 40-50 years in good health and CMV-seronegative. The source material was PBMCs. The chain joins TRBV5-1 to TRBJ2-1; D might be TRBD2 (6 bases). The CDR3 reads CASSLGVAAYNEQFF. The CDR3 DNA reads TGCGCCAGCAGCTTGGGGGTAGCGGCCTACAATGAGCAGTTCTTC.